This record looks at one T cell receptor (beta chain) sequence and its context. The data were taken from a study of Graves' ophthalmopathy and Graves' hyperthyroidism. Clinical symptoms, serum thyroxine, TRAb, thyroid ultrasound and orbital computed tomography were relied on for diagnosis. The starting material, about 9.9 ml of fresh peripheral blood, provided the PBMCs. RNA transcripts provided the template for amplifying TCR beta CDR3 regions. HTBI-primed RT-PCR formed the first round, and a multiplex PCR formed the second. One entry per CDR3 protein results from TCRdb running MiXCR on the multiplex PCR reads. The repertoire holds about 740,000 distinct CDR3 sequences, roughly two fifths seen once, with 35% to 55% in the top ten. The clonotype comes from an adult man with Graves' ophthalmopathy. The sample comprised peripheral blood.

CDR3 residues: CASSDLGLRTNTGELFF. The CDR3 nucleotides are TGTGCCAGCAGCGATTTGGGTCTGCGGACGAACACCGGGGAGCTGTTTTTT. The chain links TRBV25-1 to TRBJ2-2; no firm D call. CDR3 length: 17 amino acids. V was clipped by 6 bases and J by 0 bases, with 17 bases between them. Germline V gene data show CDR1 as MGHDK and CDR2 as SYGVNS.